This T cell receptor (beta chain) is drawn from a study of OX40 agonist ivuxolimab in advanced cancers. Study overall: Patients got intravenous ivuxolimab at 0.01 to 10 mg/kg every 2 weeks. Past anti-PD-1, anti-PD-L1 or anti-CTLA-4 therapy was accepted, and roughly 37% had received some.

Regarding this clone: Its specificity is unknown.

Findings and limits, study-wide: CD8+ T cells (on average) carried more expanded clones than CD4+ T cells.

The CDR3 totals 15 residues. V was pared by 4 bases and J by 3 bases, with 7 bases of the junction left unmatched. The germline V gene encodes CDR1 SNHLY and CDR2 FYNNEI. Profiled with immunoSEQ multiplex PCR; TCRdb holds only in-frame clones, not every one. The sample has almost 70,000 clones, about 89% seen once. The specimen comprised CD4+ or CD8+ T cells sorted from blood, sampled in a trial of the OX40 agonist ivuxolimab. The chain recombines TRBV2 with TRBJ2-3; 7 bases are a match to TRBD1. The TCR was taken from an adult with an advanced solid tumor such as melanoma, head and neck, liver or kidney cancer. This chain's CDR3 is CASSGVGTETDTQYF. Written as DNA, the CDR3 is TGTGCCAGCAGTGGCGTCGGGACAGAAACAGATACGCAGTATTTT.